Below are 23 T cell receptor beta chains sequenced from a single sample in a study of a mutant IDH1 vaccine in newly diagnosed glioma. Here immunoSEQ multiplex PCR was the method, and the copy in TCRdb shows in-frame clones only, minus some. This table holds about 60,000 clones, approximately 81% found once. Noted time point: week 35, safety follow-up. Alongside topical imiquimod, each dose of vaccine comprised 300 ug of mutant IDH1 20-mer peptide. These TCRs' antigens remain unknown. The sequencing here drew on PBMCs, taken from a glioma patient whose treatment included an IDH1 peptide vaccine. The receptor source for this set is a man aged 25 to 45 with glioma.

This clone is a singleton in its sample. The chain is built from TRBV5-1 and TRBJ2-3; 7 bases map to TRBD1. V gave up 4 bases and J gave up 3 bases; unmatched junction bases: 5. This CDR3 has 14 amino acids. Germline lookup yields CDR1 SGHRS and CDR2 YFSETQ. CDR3 bases: TGCGCCAGCAGCATAGGGACAGAGACAGATACGCAGTATTTT. Its protein product is CASSIGTETDTQYF.

This clone has a single count. The CDR3: CSVWDGPNYGYTF. The CDR3 bases are TGCAGCGTGTGGGACGGACCTAACTATGGCTACACCTTC. The J gene is TRBJ1-2, the V gene TRBV29-1; maybe TRBD1 (5 bases). CDR3 length: 13 residues. V lost 6 bases and J lost 0, with 11 bases in between. CDR1 and CDR2 from the germline V gene are SQVTM and ANQGSEA.

V usage is TRBV9 and J usage is TRBJ2-1; D might be TRBD1 (6 bases). V shed 4 bases and J shed 5 bases, with 13 bases lying between them. CDR3 length: 14 residues. CDR1 and CDR2 (germline): SGDLS, YYNGEE. CDR3 nucleotide sequence: TGTGCCAGCAGCACCCAAGGACAGAACAATGAGCAGTTCTTC. Amino acids: CASSTQGQNNEQFF.

This clone was recorded only once. The chain combines TRBV7-8 with TRBJ1-5, with no clear D. Deletions cut 2 bases from V and 4 bases from J, with 21 bases between. Germline V CDR1 and CDR2: SGHVS, FQNEAQ. This CDR3 is built from 18 residues. The DNA of the CDR3 is TGTGCCAGCAGCTTAAATTATATTGGCGCAGGATCAAATCAGCCCCAGCATTTT. This gives the protein CASSLNYIGAGSNQPQHF.

CDR3 amino acids: CASSRGHPNTGELFF. CDR3 in DNA: TGTGCCAGTAGTAGGGGTCACCCGAACACCGGGGAGCTGTTTTTT. The chain joins TRBV19 to TRBJ2-2; D is unclear. There are 15 residues in the CDR3. Germline assignment: CDR1 LNHDA and CDR2 SQIVND (reference sequence). The V gene lost 4 bases and the J gene lost 0 bases, with 9 bases spanning the gap.

The rearrangement links TRBV5-1 to TRBJ1-2; the D is unclear. The CDR3 consists of 13 residues. V shed 3 bases and J shed 11 bases, with 17 bases lying between them. CDR1 and CDR2 from the germline V gene are SGHRS and YFSETQ. The CDR3 DNA reads TGCGCCAGCAGCTCGGAGACACCGCGGGGATACACCTTC. Translating it yields CASSSETPRGYTF.

The chain carries TRBV6-5 and TRBJ2-2, with D perhaps matching TRBD1 (5 bases). V lost 7 bases to trimming and J lost 5 bases, with 11 bases between them. The CDR3 consists of 13 residues. Per the germline V gene, CDR1 is MNHEY and CDR2 is SVGAGI. The DNA for the CDR3 is TGTGCCAGCAATCCCAGGGATACCGGGGAGCTGTTTTTT. Translated: CASNPRDTGELFF.

The genes are TRBV2 and TRBJ2-2, with TRBD1 matching 9 bases. CDR3 length equals 14 residues. Germline CDR1 is SNHLY and CDR2 is FYNNEI. The V gene end was trimmed by 11 bases and the J gene end by 2 bases; junction bases not matched to a gene: 6. CDR3 region: CASGQGHNTGELFF. The DNA of the CDR3 is TGTGCCTCCGGACAGGGGCACAACACCGGGGAGCTGTTTTTT.

The sample holds one count of this clone. The chain links TRBV7-9 to TRBJ1-5; D unresolved. V lost 2 bases and J 7 bases, leaving 6 bases between the germline ends. The CDR3 has 12 residues. Germline values: CDR1 SEHNR, CDR2 FQNEAQ (reference sequence). The CDR3 loop reads CASSLPNQPQHF. For the CDR3, the DNA is TGTGCCAGCAGCTTACCTAACCAGCCCCAGCATTTT.

The chain is built from TRBV18 and TRBJ1-2; 8 bases map to TRBD1. Unmatched junction bases numbered 5, after V lost 3 bases and J lost 2 bases. Germline loops: CDR1 KGHSH, CDR2 LQKENI. The CDR3 loop spans 15 amino acids. In nucleotides, the CDR3 is TGTGCCAGCTCACCTGGGACAGGTACCAACTATGGCTACACCTTC. Protein sequence: CASSPGTGTNYGYTF.

This chain uses TRBV6-5 with TRBJ2-7; a possible D gene is TRBD1 (6 bases). Germline V gives CDR1 MNHEY, CDR2 SVGAGI. V was clipped by 6 bases and J by 0 bases, with 15 bases between them. The CDR3 covers 15 residues. The CDR3 DNA follows: TGTGCCAGCAGACCACAGGGTTCTATCTCCTACGAGCAGTACTTC. Residues: CASRPQGSISYEQYF.

The chain employs TRBV7-9 and TRBJ1-1; a possible D gene is TRBD1 (6 bases). Germline CDR1 SEHNR, CDR2 FQNEAQ (reference sequence). The CDR3 length is 14 residues. V lost 5 bases and J 4 bases, leaving 14 bases between the germline ends. The CDR3 region is CASSTSQGGTEAFF. CDR3 coding DNA: TGTGCCAGCAGCACCTCTCAAGGGGGCACTGAAGCTTTCTTT.

J is TRBJ2-3 and V is TRBV27; D gene ambiguous. Deletions cut 6 bases from V and 0 bases from J, with 7 bases between. Germline-derived CDR1 and CDR2 are MNHEY and SMNVEV (reference sequence). The length of the CDR3 is 13 residues. CDR3 loop: CASSLPSTDTQYF. In DNA, the CDR3 is TGTGCCAGCAGCTTACCTAGCACAGATACGCAGTATTTT.

This chain uses TRBV11-2 with TRBJ2-4; no definite D call. The CDR3 is 16 residues long. Trimming took 0 bases from V and 0 from J, leaving 9 bases between them. Per germline, CDR1 SGHAT and CDR2 FQNNGV. CDR3 sequence reads: CASSLEGSRAKNIQYF. The CDR3 nucleotides are TGTGCCAGCAGCTTAGAAGGCAGCAGAGCCAAAAACATTCAGTACTTC. Combining the CDR3 with reference TRBV11-2 and TRBJ2-4 gives the whole variable domain EAGVAQSPRYKIIEKRQSVAFWCNPISGHATLYWYQQILGQGPKLLIQFQNNGVVDDSQLPKDRFSAERLKGVDSTLKIQPAKLEDSAVYLCASSLEGSRAKNIQYFGAGTRLSVL.

In this sample, this clone turned up a few times. J is TRBJ1-5 and V is TRBV12-5; 8 positions match TRBD1. The germline CDR1 and CDR2 sequences are LGHNT and FRNRAP. Losses at the gene ends were 6 bases for V and 4 bases for J; bases not matched to a gene: 17. The CDR3 spans 18 residues. CDR3 sequence: CASGSPPVTGVFNQPQHF. The CDR3 coding sequence is TGTGCTAGTGGATCCCCCCCTGTGACAGGGGTGTTTAATCAGCCCCAGCATTTT.

The rearrangement links TRBV18 to TRBJ2-7; D is unresolved. CDR3 size: 14 residues. The V end lost 2 bases, the J end lost 0 bases, and 8 bases lay between the germline ends. The germline V gene encodes CDR1 KGHSH and CDR2 LQKENI. CDR3 protein: CASSPSVTSYEQYF. CDR3 DNA sequence: TGTGCCAGCTCACCATCAGTAACCTCCTACGAGCAGTACTTC.

The sample holds one count of this clone. The chain links TRBV13 to TRBJ2-7; either TRBD1 or TRBD2 may fit D (5 bases each). Trimming left V 5 bases short and J 10 bases short, with 18 bases between. The CDR3 runs to 13 residues. Germline CDR1 and CDR2: PRHDT and FYEKMQ (reference sequence). The DNA of the CDR3 is TGTGCCAGCAGCGCCTCACGGGGCTGGGATCAGTACTTC. This codes for CASSASRGWDQYF.

The CDR3 DNA is TGTGCCAGCAGCCAGGGGCCCTCCTATAATTCACCCCTCCACTTT. Protein: CASSQGPSYNSPLHF. The chain carries TRBV5-4 and TRBJ1-6; tentative D call: TRBD1 (6 bases). Germline CDR1 reads SGHNT; CDR2 reads YYREEE (reference sequence). This CDR3 is built from 15 residues. Trimming removed 4 bases at V and 0 bases at J, with 8 bases between.

The gene calls are TRBV18 and TRBJ1-3; D is uncertain. This CDR3 region has 14 residues. Germline CDR1 KGHSH, CDR2 LQKENI. Between the trimmed V and J ends, which lost 0 bases and 3 bases, there was a span of 6 bases. CDR3 coding DNA: TGTGCCAGCTCACCACCGAACATTGGAAACACCATATATTTT. This gives the protein CASSPPNIGNTIYF.

This clone was picked up one time. The chain combines TRBV18 with TRBJ2-1, with TRBD1 matching 9 bases. In germline, CDR1 is KGHSH, CDR2 LQKENI. The CDR3 length is 17 residues. Trimming removed 5 bases from V and 4 bases from J; junction bases left unmatched: 12. Here the CDR3 DNA reads TGTGCCAGCTCAGCAACTACCGGGACAGGGTCGTACAATGAGCAGTTCTTC. Translating it yields CASSATTGTGSYNEQFF.

The chain combines TRBV14 with TRBJ1-1, with D tentatively TRBD1 (6 bases). CDR3 length equals 18 residues. Germline CDR1 and CDR2: SGHDN and FVKESK. V gave up 4 bases and J gave up 6 bases, with 27 bases separating them. The CDR3 sequence: CASSPRTLAITGLSEAFF. The CDR3 nucleotides read TGTGCCAGCAGCCCCCGGACACTTGCTATAACAGGGCTCTCTGAAGCTTTCTTT.

This chain joins TRBV5-6 and TRBJ2-3, with 12 nucleotides matching TRBD2. Unmatched junction bases numbered 8, after V lost 4 bases and J lost 11 bases. Germline lookup yields CDR1 SGHDT and CDR2 YYEEEE. This CDR3 contains 14 residues. The CDR3 sequence is CASSRTSGTLGQYF. In DNA form, the CDR3 reads TGTGCCAGCAGCCGGACTAGCGGGACTCTCGGGCAGTATTTT.

This chain links TRBV6-5 with TRBJ2-5, with D tentatively TRBD2 (5 bases). The tail of the sequence fits TRBJ2-7 better, so the J call may be wrong. This CDR3 region has 15 residues. Per the germline V gene, CDR1 is MNHEY and CDR2 is SVGAGI. Here the CDR3 DNA reads TGTGCCAGCAGACGCGCCTCGAGGAGGATCTACGAGCAGTACTTC. It is translated as CASRRASRRIYEQYF.